Each of the 20 T cell receptor beta chains below was sequenced from the same sample in a study of OX40 agonist ivuxolimab in advanced cancers. The assay was immunoSEQ multiplex PCR, and TCRdb's table has in-frame clones only and misses some. Of 70,000 to 95,000 clones listed, around nine tenths are singletons. The sample was CD4+ or CD8+ T cells sorted from blood, taken in a trial of the OX40 agonist ivuxolimab. The origin of the receptors is an adult with an advanced solid tumor such as melanoma, head and neck, liver or kidney cancer.

This chain connects TRBV23-1 to TRBJ1-2; 7 positions match TRBD1. TRBV23-1 is designated an ORF whose function remains uncertain. CDR3 size: 16 residues. V was pared by 0 bases and J by 8 bases, with 12 bases of the junction left unmatched. CDR3 sequence: CASSQSGQESRRGYTF. In nucleotides, the CDR3 is TGCGCCAGCAGTCAATCCGGACAGGAGAGCCGACGGGGCTACACCTTC.

The rearrangement uses TRBV6-6 and TRBJ1-5; the D gene is possibly TRBD1 (6 bases). CDR1 is MNHNY, CDR2 SVGAGI, per germline (reference sequence). The CDR3 has 14 amino acids. With 1 base removed from V and 4 bases from J, the gap between germline ends came to 8 bases. The CDR3 sequence: CASSYWTENQPQHF. CDR3 nucleotide sequence: TGTGCCAGCAGTTACTGGACAGAAAATCAGCCCCAGCATTTT.

The chain recombines TRBV6-1 with TRBJ1-5, with D uncertain. Germline V gene sequence: CDR1 MNHNS, CDR2 SASEGT. The CDR3 extends over 15 amino acids. V was clipped by 1 base and J by 4 bases, with 11 bases between them. CDR3 coding DNA: TGTGCCAGCAGTGAAGTAGGCAGCCAGAATCAGCCCCAGCATTTT. This codes for CASSEVGSQNQPQHF.

This chain uses TRBV30 with TRBJ2-3; D might be TRBD2 (6 bases). Looked up from germline, CDR1 is GTSNPN and CDR2 is SVGIG (reference sequence). This CDR3 is 14 amino acids long. V dropped 4 bases and J dropped 3 bases, with 14 bases sitting between them. Here the CDR3 reads CAWTRDLGTDTQYF. In DNA, the CDR3 is TGTGCCTGGACCCGGGACTTGGGGACAGATACGCAGTATTTT.

The V gene is TRBV18, the J gene TRBJ2-1; the D gene is possibly TRBD2 (5 bases). V lost 2 bases, J lost 8 bases, and 13 bases lay in between. Germline CDR1 reads KGHSH; CDR2 reads LQKENI. The CDR3 extends over 14 amino acids. Written as DNA, the CDR3 is TGTGCCAGCTCACCAGCTGGGAGTGTCGATGAGCAGTTCTTC. Residues: CASSPAGSVDEQFF.

The V and J genes are TRBV10-3 and TRBJ1-1, with a tentative D call TRBD1 (5 bases). CDR3 length equals 15 residues. Trimming cost V 5 bases and J 3 bases, with 16 bases left between them. Germline CDR1 and CDR2: ENHRY and SYGVKD. CDR3 coding DNA: TGTGCCATCAGTACGGACACCTGGGATGACACTGAAGCTTTCTTT. Protein sequence: CAISTDTWDDTEAFF.

This sequence joins TRBV19 and TRBJ1-5; 8 bases line up with TRBD1. The CDR3 is 14 residues long. Looked up from germline, CDR1 is LNHDA and CDR2 is SQIVND (reference sequence). V shed 9 bases, J shed 2 bases, and the junction held 6 bases outside the gene matches. CDR3 coding DNA: TGTGCCAGCTTTGACAGGGGTGGCAATCAGCCCCAGCATTTT. Translation gives CASFDRGGNQPQHF. The entire variable domain, with the rest obtained from reference TRBV19 and TRBJ1-5, is as follows: DGGITQSPKYLFRKEGQNVTLSCEQNLNHDAMYWYRQDPGQGLRLIYYSQIVNDFQKGDIAEGYSVSREKKESFPLTVTSAQKNPTAFYLCASFDRGGNQPQHFGDGTRLSIL.

The J gene is TRBJ1-2, the V gene TRBV6-1; D is undetermined. Between the trimmed V and J ends, which lost 2 bases and 0 bases, there was a span of 7 bases. The germline CDR1 and CDR2 sequences are MNHNS and SASEGT. This CDR3 has 14 amino acids. DNA for the CDR3: TGTGCCAGCAGTGAAAATTCAGCTAACTATGGCTACACCTTC. As protein: CASSENSANYGYTF.

The chain employs TRBV6-5 and TRBJ2-1, with D possibly being TRBD1 (5 bases). The CDR3 runs 14 residues. In germline, CDR1 is MNHEY, CDR2 SVGAGI. V was shortened by 6 bases and J by 2 bases, with 11 bases between the two germline ends. CDR3 protein: CASRSPRAYNEQFF. CDR3 bases: TGTGCCAGCAGGTCCCCCAGGGCCTACAATGAGCAGTTCTTC.

This chain links TRBV4-3 with TRBJ2-5; D is perhaps TRBD2 (6 bases). This CDR3 comprises 17 residues. V was cut by 4 bases and J by 2 bases, with 20 bases left in between. Germline V gives CDR1 LGHNA, CDR2 YSLEER. The CDR3 here is CASSLLVGLATQETQYF. The CDR3 DNA follows: TGCGCCAGCAGCCTCCTGGTGGGTCTAGCGACGCAAGAGACCCAGTACTTC.

The V and J genes are TRBV7-8 and TRBJ1-5, with 7 bases matching TRBD1. CDR1 and CDR2 (germline): SGHVS, FQNEAQ. There are 16 residues in the CDR3. V was clipped by 5 bases and J by 4 bases; unmatched bases: 11. CDR3 residues: CASSQFLGQVNQPQHF. Here the CDR3 DNA reads TGTGCCAGCAGCCAGTTCCTAGGACAGGTTAATCAGCCCCAGCATTTT.

The chain combines TRBV9 with TRBJ1-2, with 7 bases identical to TRBD1. Losses at the gene ends were 3 bases for V and 3 bases for J; bases not matched to a gene: 8. Germline CDR1 reads SGDLS; CDR2 reads YYNGEE. The CDR3 is 15 residues long. CDR3 residues: CASSARQGIYYGYTF. In DNA form, the CDR3 reads TGTGCCAGCAGCGCCCGACAGGGAATTTACTATGGCTACACCTTC. The entire variable domain, with the rest obtained from reference TRBV9 and TRBJ1-2, is as follows: DSGVTQTPKHLITATGQRVTLRCSPRSGDLSVYWYQQSLDQGLQFLIQYYNGEERAKGNILERFSAQQFPDLHSELNLSSLELGDSALYFCASSARQGIYYGYTFGSGTRLTVV.

The chain is built from TRBV5-1 and TRBJ1-2; 7 nucleotides line up with TRBD1. Per germline, CDR1 SGHRS and CDR2 YFSETQ. V was pared by 3 bases and J by 0 bases, with 2 bases of the junction left unmatched. The length of the CDR3 is 14 residues. CDR3 region: CASSWGTANYGYTF. CDR3 DNA sequence: TGCGCCAGCAGCTGGGGGACAGCTAACTATGGCTACACCTTC.

The rearrangement links TRBV23-1 to TRBJ2-1; TRBD1 aligns across 8 bases. TRBV23-1 is assigned to the ORF class and has an uncertain function. This CDR3 is 17 amino acids long. The V gene end was trimmed by 2 bases and the J gene end by 8 bases; junction bases not matched to a gene: 14. CDR3 coding DNA: TGCGCCAGCAGTCAAGCCCATTGGACAGGGAAGATCGATGAGCAGTTCTTC. This gives the protein CASSQAHWTGKIDEQFF.

This rearrangement joins TRBV7-9 to TRBJ1-1, with D uncertain. CDR1 is SEHNR, CDR2 FQNEAQ, per germline (reference sequence). V was trimmed by 5 bases and J by 11 bases, leaving 12 bases between them. The CDR3 contains 11 residues. For the CDR3, the DNA is TGTGCCAGCAGCCCCGGTTTTGGCGCTTTCTTT. As protein: CASSPGFGAFF. Using reference TRBV7-9 and TRBJ1-1 for the parts outside the CDR3, the full variable domain is DTGVSQNPRHKITKRGQNVTFRCDPISEHNRLYWYRQTLGQGPEFLTYFQNEAQLEKSRLLSDRFSAERPKGSFSTLEIQRTEQGDSAMYLCASSPGFGAFFGQGTRLTVV.

CDR3 coding DNA: TGTGCCAGCAGCTTAGGTGGGACCGGCTCCTACAATGAGCAGTTCTTC. Its translation: CASSLGGTGSYNEQFF. This chain links TRBV7-2 with TRBJ2-1; D is tentatively TRBD1 or TRBD2 (5 bases each). Germline V gene lookup returns CDR1 SGHTA and CDR2 FQGNSA. The germline V and J ends were trimmed by 1 base and 0 bases, with 10 bases remaining between them. The CDR3 is 16 residues long.

The gene calls are TRBV28 and TRBJ1-1; no clear D gene. The germline V and J ends were trimmed by 5 bases and 5 bases, with 9 bases remaining between them. The CDR3 contains 12 residues. CDR1 MDHEN and CDR2 SYDVKM come from the germline V gene. The CDR3 loop is CASSARSTEAFF. CDR3 nucleotide sequence: TGTGCCAGCAGTGCCAGGTCGACTGAAGCTTTCTTT.

The V call is TRBV27, the J call TRBJ1-2; 8 nucleotides match TRBD1. CDR3 length: 14 amino acids. In germline, CDR1 is MNHEY, CDR2 SMNVEV (reference sequence). The junction had 7 bases not matched to a gene; V was cut back by 6 bases and J by 4 bases. CDR3 sequence reads: CASRAGGSTYGYTF. For the CDR3, the DNA is TGTGCCAGCAGGGCAGGGGGCTCAACCTATGGCTACACCTTC.

V and J are TRBV5-1 and TRBJ1-4; 8 bases agree with TRBD1. Germline CDR1 SGHRS, CDR2 YFSETQ. V was pared by 4 bases and J by 6 bases, with 5 bases of the junction left unmatched. This CDR3 comprises 14 residues. The CDR3 reads CASSAGGQDEKLFF. As DNA, the CDR3 is TGCGCCAGCAGCGCCGGGGGACAGGATGAAAAACTGTTTTTT.

The J gene is TRBJ1-5, the V gene TRBV4-1, with D uncertain. Trimming cost V 0 bases and J 5 bases, with 8 bases left between them. The CDR3 is 14 amino acids. Per the germline V gene, CDR1 is MGHRA and CDR2 is YSYEKL. The CDR3 DNA reads as TGCGCCAGCAGCCAAGAACAGACCGATCAGCCCCAGCATTTT. It codes for CASSQEQTDQPQHF.